Included here is one T cell receptor beta chain sequence, with context. Its binding antigen is unknown. It has no much larger one-base neighbor in the sample; base qualities were not kept. TCRbeta CDR3 regions were amplified from genomic DNA by means of the immunoSEQ Assay, a bias-controlled multiplex PCR. The study's processing was this. Within the assay, amplification of reference gene primers was used to estimate how many nucleated cells each sample contained. Sequence reads were collapsed and filtered to measure the absolute abundance of every unique TCRbeta CDR3 rearrangement. For each sample, productive Simpson clonality was calculated as the square root of Simpson's diversity index across productive rearrangements. TCRdb holds this immuneACCESS table with in-frame rearrangements only. Some clones are missing; in checked studies, unresolved V genes explain under half, and the rest has no known cause. Clonal size and the V and J genes are those of that table, whereas D and trimming came from the DNA. A total of about 270,000 clones appear in this sample, more than 75% of them only once. The top ten clonotypes cover 2% to 3% of the sample.

The collaborating institutions used their own protocols to collect whole blood in K2EDTA tubes. For TCRbeta analysis, collaborators shipped samples as frozen whole blood, isolated PBMCs, or DNA extracted from either of those sample types. This sample was taken from a study of blood T cell repertoires in COVID-19 (dated by TCRdb to 2020 to 2022). For the study in its entirety: Collaborator samples came from the United States, Italy and Spain and covered acute and convalescent phases of COVID-19. Samples were obtained from the ongoing ImmuneRACE study (first 160 participants) and from about 1,300 subjects provided by 6 global collaborators. HLA class I and class II types, where available, came from metadata supplied by the sample provider rather than from assay-based typing. A de-identified subject ID, COVID-19 status, age in years and sex were almost always included in the sample metadata. The repertoires were released in a freely available public database intended as a resource for research on the immune response to SARS-CoV-2. The material from the prospective study consisted of cDNA or gDNA derived from T cells, B-cell-depleted T cells, or PBMCs. The dataset comprised deeply sampled blood TCRbeta repertoires from subjects exposed to, actively infected with, or recovered from COVID-19.

Taken from the germline V gene, the CDR1 and CDR2 loops are SGHAT and FQNNGV. There are 15 amino acids in the CDR3, from cysteine to phenylalanine inclusive. Only the CDR3 DNA stays, 45 bases, in frame from base 1. Trimmed from V: 4 bases; trimmed from J: 6 bases; junction bases lacking a gene match: 5. What the research found in general, with its limitations: How much clinical and demographic metadata was included differed by source and by participant, and the metadata was provided uncurated.

The source of this sequence is a woman aged 50 to 60 with acute or convalescent COVID-19. Sequencing was performed on peripheral blood. Recombination linked TRBV11-2 to TRBJ1-6, with 8 bases aligning to TRBD1. Read as DNA, the sequence is TGTGCCAGCAGCTCCCCGGACAGGGTTAATTCACCCCTCCACTTT. This encodes CASSSPDRVNSPLHF.